This TCR beta chain was recorded in a study of naive and memory T cell subsets. For blood and skin samples, reverse transcription used TCR alpha and beta constant primers. TCRdb ran MiXCR on the 5' RACE reads and lists one entry per CDR3 protein. The sample lists approximately 27,000 distinct CDR3 sequences; approximately 24% were seen once. RNA was extracted from under 3 ml of whole blood of healthy adults. This clonotype was obtained from a female donor in good health.

CDR3 residues: CASGKLAGTTDTQYF. CDR3 in DNA: TGTGCTAGTGGCAAACTAGCGGGCACCACAGATACGCAGTATTTT. This chain joins TRBV12-5 and TRBJ2-3; 9 bases agree with TRBD2. After removal of 6 bases from V and 2 bases from J, the junction contained 6 bases not matched to a gene. The CDR3 contains 15 residues. In germline, CDR1 is LGHNT, CDR2 FRNRAP.